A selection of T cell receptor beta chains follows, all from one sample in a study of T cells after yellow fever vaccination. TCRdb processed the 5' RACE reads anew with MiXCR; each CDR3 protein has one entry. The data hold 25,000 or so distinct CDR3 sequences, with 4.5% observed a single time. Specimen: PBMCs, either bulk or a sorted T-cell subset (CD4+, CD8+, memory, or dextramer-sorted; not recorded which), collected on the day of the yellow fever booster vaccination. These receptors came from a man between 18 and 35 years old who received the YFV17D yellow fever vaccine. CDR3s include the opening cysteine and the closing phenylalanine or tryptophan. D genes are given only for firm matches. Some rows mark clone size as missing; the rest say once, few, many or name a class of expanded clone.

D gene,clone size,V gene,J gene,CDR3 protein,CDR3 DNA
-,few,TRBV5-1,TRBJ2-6,CASSLAPNSGANVLTF,TGCGCCAGCAGCTTGGCCCCCAACTCTGGGGCCAACGTCCTGACTTTC
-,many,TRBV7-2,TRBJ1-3,CASSLAVGAGGNTIYF,TGTGCCAGCAGCTTAGCGGTCGGGGCGGGTGGAAACACCATATATTTT
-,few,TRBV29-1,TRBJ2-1,CSGEGDLYNEQFF,TGCAGCGGCGAAGGGGACCTCTACAATGAGCAGTTCTTC
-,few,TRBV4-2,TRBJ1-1,CASSQGGFGREAFF,TGTGCCAGCAGCCAAGGGGGATTTGGTCGGGAAGCTTTCTTT
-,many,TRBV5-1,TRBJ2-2,CASSSGGELFF,TGCGCCAGCAGCTCGGGCGGGGAGCTGTTTTTT
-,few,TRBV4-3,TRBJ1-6,CASSQEGWGSPLHF,TGCGCCAGCAGCCAAGAAGGGTGGGGTTCACCCCTCCACTTT
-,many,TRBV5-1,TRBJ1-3,CASSEDPSGNTIYF,TGCGCCAGCAGCGAGGACCCCTCTGGAAACACCATATATTTT
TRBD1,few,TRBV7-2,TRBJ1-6,CASSLAGTATNSPLHF,TGTGCCAGCAGCTTAGCTGGGACAGCAACTAATTCACCCCTCCACTTT
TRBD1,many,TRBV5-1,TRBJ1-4,CASSLTGGWQKLFF,TGCGCCAGCAGCTTAACAGGGGGCTGGCAAAAACTGTTTTTT
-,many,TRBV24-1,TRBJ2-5,CATSDNGVGHDKETQYF,TGTGCCACCAGCGACAACGGGGTAGGGCACGATAAAGAGACCCAGTACTTC
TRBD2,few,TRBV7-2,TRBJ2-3,CASSPSPLAGGLTDTQYF,TGTGCCAGCAGCCCTAGCCCTCTAGCGGGGGGCTTAACAGATACGCAGTATTTT
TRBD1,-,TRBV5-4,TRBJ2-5,CASSRGQGLRETQYF,TGTGCCAGCAGCCGAGGACAGGGGTTACGGGAGACCCAGTACTTC
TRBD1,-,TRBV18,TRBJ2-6,CASSRQGSLTGANVLTF,TGTGCCAGCTCACGACAGGGATCGTTAACTGGGGCCAACGTCCTGACTTTC
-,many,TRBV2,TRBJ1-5,CASSEVSGDLSNQPQHF,TGTGCCAGCAGTGAAGTTTCCGGTGACCTTAGCAATCAGCCCCAGCATTTT
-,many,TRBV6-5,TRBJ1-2,CAAIDSYGYTF,TGTGCCGCGATTGACAGCTATGGCTACACCTTC
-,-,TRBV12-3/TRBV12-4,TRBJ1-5,CASSLGTQNQPQHF,TGTGCCAGCAGTTTAGGGACGCAAAATCAGCCCCAGCATTTT
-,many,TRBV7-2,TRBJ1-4,CASSLAGLKGEKLFF,TGTGCCAGCAGCTTAGCGGGACTTAAAGGGGAAAAACTGTTTTTT
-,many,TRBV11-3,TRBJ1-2,CASSLALTVVGYTF,TGTGCCAGCAGCTTAGCCCTGACGGTGGTGGGCTACACCTTC
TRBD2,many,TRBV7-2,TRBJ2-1,CASSLASGGAGNEQFF,TGTGCCAGCAGCCTTGCGAGCGGGGGGGCCGGAAATGAGCAGTTCTTC
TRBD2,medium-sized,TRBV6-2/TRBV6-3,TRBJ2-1,CASSYEVAGANEQFF,TGTGCCAGCAGTTACGAGGTAGCGGGGGCAAATGAGCAGTTCTTC
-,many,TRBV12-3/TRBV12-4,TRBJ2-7,CASSMGYEQYF,TGTGCCAGCAGTATGGGCTACGAGCAGTACTTC
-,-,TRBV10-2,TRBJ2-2,CTSVPGGLITGELFF,TGCACCAGTGTACCGGGGGGCCTGATCACCGGGGAGCTGTTTTTT
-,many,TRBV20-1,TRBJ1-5,CSASLQAFNQPQHF,TGCAGTGCTAGCCTCCAGGCTTTCAATCAGCCCCAGCATTTT
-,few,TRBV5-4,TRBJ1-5,CASSLFGSSNQPQHF,TGTGCCAGCAGCTTGTTCGGGTCGAGTAATCAGCCCCAGCATTTT
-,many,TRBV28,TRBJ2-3,CASSLFGALGDTQYF,TGTGCCAGCAGTTTATTTGGGGCGTTAGGAGATACGCAGTATTTT
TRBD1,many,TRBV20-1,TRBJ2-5,CSADRGRVSETQYF,TGCAGTGCCGACAGGGGGCGCGTGTCAGAGACCCAGTACTTC
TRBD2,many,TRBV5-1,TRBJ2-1,CASSDSGSPADEQFF,TGCGCCAGCAGCGATAGCGGGTCCCCCGCCGATGAGCAGTTCTTC
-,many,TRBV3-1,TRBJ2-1,CASSQDWRSYNEQFF,TGTGCCAGCAGCCAAGATTGGCGCTCCTACAATGAGCAGTTCTTC
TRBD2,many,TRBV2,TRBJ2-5,CASGGLAGPEETQYF,TGTGCCAGCGGAGGACTAGCGGGACCCGAAGAGACCCAGTACTTC
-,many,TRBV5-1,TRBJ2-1,CASSLVGDEQFF,TGCGCCAGCAGCTTGGTCGGGGATGAGCAGTTCTTC
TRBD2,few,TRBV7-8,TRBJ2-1,CASSLESGGPLGEQFF,TGTGCCAGCAGCTTAGAAAGCGGGGGACCCCTTGGTGAGCAGTTCTTC
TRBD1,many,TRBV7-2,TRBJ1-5,CASTPTGWGQGQPQHF,TGTGCCAGCACCCCGACGGGATGGGGACAGGGGCAGCCCCAGCATTTT
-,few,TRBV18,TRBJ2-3,CASSQTWTQAGTDTQYF,TGTGCCAGCTCTCAAACTTGGACTCAGGCTGGCACAGATACGCAGTATTTT
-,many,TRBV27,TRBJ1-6,CASSGQLNSPLHF,TGTGCCAGCAGCGGACAGCTTAATTCACCCCTCCACTTT
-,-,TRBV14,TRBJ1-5,CASSRGSNQPQHF,TGTGCCAGCAGCCGGGGAAGCAATCAGCCCCAGCATTTT
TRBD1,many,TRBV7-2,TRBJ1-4,CASSLDRGQEKLFF,TGTGCCAGCAGCTTAGACAGGGGGCAGGAAAAACTGTTTTTT
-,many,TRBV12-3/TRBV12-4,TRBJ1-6,CASSFRGLLGSPLHF,TGTGCCAGCAGTTTTAGGGGTTTGCTCGGATCACCCCTCCACTTT
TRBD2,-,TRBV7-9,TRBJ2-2,CASSSRSRGGTGELFF,TGTGCCAGCAGCTCCAGGTCTCGGGGGGGCACCGGGGAGCTGTTTTTT
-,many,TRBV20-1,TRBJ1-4,CSARGTILGEKLFF,TGCAGTGCTAGAGGGACCATCCTCGGTGAAAAACTGTTTTTT
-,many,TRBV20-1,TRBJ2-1,CSALYNEQFF,TGCAGTGCCCTTTACAATGAGCAGTTCTTC
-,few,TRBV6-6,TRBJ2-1,CASREGPINNEQFF,TGTGCCAGCAGAGAGGGGCCTATCAACAATGAGCAGTTCTTC
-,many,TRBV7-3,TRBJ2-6,CASSSGLSGANVLTF,TGTGCCAGCAGCTCGGGTCTCTCTGGGGCCAACGTCCTGACTTTC
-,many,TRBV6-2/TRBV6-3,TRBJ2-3,CASSSNEADTQYF,TGTGCCAGCAGTTCCAATGAGGCCGATACGCAGTATTTT
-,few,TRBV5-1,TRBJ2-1,CASSLAEGGDYNEQFF,TGCGCCAGCAGCTTGGCCGAGGGGGGGGATTACAATGAGCAGTTCTTC
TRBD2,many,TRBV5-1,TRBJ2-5,CASSLWEGPGSSQYF,TGCGCCAGCAGCTTGTGGGAGGGGCCCGGTTCGTCCCAGTACTTC
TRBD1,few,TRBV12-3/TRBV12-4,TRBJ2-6,CASHAGQGFSGANVLTF,TGTGCCTCACACGCGGGACAGGGTTTTTCTGGGGCCAACGTCCTGACTTTC
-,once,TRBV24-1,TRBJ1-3,CATSGADRWGNTIYF,TGTGCCACCAGTGGCGCCGACAGGTGGGGAAACACCATATATTTT
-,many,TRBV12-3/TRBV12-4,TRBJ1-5,CASSSGQPQHF,TGTGCCAGCAGTTCGGGTCAGCCCCAGCATTTT
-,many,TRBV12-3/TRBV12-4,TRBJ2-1,CASSTFVMNNEQFF,TGTGCCAGCAGTACGTTTGTGATGAACAATGAGCAGTTCTTC
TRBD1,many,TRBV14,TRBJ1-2,CASSQDDRGYGYTF,TGTGCCAGCAGCCAAGATGACAGGGGATACGGCTACACCTTC
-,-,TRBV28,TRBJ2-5,CASTSGRFQETQYF,TGTGCCAGCACCTCCGGGCGGTTCCAAGAGACCCAGTACTTC
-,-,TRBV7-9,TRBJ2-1,CASSSTRRFLFDEQFF,TGTGCCAGCAGCTCTACTAGACGGTTTTTGTTCGATGAGCAGTTCTTC
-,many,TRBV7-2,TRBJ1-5,CASSRGGGNQPQHF,TGTGCCAGCAGCCGGGGGGGTGGCAATCAGCCCCAGCATTTT
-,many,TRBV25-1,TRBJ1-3,CASSEYAPGGDTSSGNTIYF,TGTGCCAGCAGTGAATACGCACCCGGAGGGGACACGAGCTCTGGAAACACCATATATTTT
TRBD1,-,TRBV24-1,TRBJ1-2,CATSDGGQGVGGYTF,TGTGCCACCAGTGATGGGGGACAGGGGGTCGGTGGCTACACCTTC
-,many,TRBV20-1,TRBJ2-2,CSANQRLGPGELFF,TGCAGTGCGAATCAGAGATTGGGCCCCGGGGAGCTGTTTTTT
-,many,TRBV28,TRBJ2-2,CASSLTDRGLGELFF,TGTGCCAGCAGTTTGACTGACCGGGGGCTCGGGGAGCTGTTTTTT
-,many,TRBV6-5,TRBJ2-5,CASSSRTGIGSETQYF,TGTGCCAGCAGTTCCCGGACGGGCATCGGCTCGGAGACCCAGTACTTC
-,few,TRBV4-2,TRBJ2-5,CASSQVGQGEETQYF,TGTGCCAGCAGCCAAGTTGGGCAGGGAGAGGAGACCCAGTACTTC
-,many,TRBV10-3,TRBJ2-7,CAISELNFEWGTYEQYF,TGTGCCATCAGTGAGTTAAATTTTGAGTGGGGAACCTACGAGCAGTACTTC